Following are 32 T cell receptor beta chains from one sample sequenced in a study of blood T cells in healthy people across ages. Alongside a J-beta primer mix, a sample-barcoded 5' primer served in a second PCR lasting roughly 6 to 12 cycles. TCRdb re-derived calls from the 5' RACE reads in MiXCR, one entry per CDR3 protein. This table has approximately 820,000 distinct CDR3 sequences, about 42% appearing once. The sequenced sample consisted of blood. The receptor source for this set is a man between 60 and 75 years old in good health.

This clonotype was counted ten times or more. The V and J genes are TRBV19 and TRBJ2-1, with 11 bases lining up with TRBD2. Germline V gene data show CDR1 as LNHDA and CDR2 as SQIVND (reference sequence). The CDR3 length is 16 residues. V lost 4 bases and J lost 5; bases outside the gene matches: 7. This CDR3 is CASSSRGTSGNNEQFF. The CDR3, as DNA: TGTGCCAGTAGTAGTCGGGGGACTAGCGGCAACAATGAGCAGTTCTTC.

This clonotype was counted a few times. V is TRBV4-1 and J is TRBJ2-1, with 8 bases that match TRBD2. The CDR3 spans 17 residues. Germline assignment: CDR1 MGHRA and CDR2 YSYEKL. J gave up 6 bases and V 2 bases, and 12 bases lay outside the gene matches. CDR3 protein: CASSQLSGVGFGNEQFF. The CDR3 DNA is TGCGCCAGCAGCCAACTTAGCGGGGTCGGTTTTGGCAATGAGCAGTTCTTC.

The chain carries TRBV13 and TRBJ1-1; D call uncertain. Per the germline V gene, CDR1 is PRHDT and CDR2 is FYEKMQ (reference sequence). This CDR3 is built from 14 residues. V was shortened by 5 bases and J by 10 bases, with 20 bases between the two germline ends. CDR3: CASSGRPIRGVAFF. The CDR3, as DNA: TGTGCCAGCAGCGGAAGACCTATTCGCGGGGTAGCTTTCTTT.

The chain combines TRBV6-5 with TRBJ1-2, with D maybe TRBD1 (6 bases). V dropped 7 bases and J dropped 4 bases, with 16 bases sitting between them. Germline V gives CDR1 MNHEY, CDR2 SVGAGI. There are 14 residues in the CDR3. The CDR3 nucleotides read TGTGCCAGCACCCCAGCGGGACACCGCTATGGCTACACCTTC. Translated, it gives CASTPAGHRYGYTF.

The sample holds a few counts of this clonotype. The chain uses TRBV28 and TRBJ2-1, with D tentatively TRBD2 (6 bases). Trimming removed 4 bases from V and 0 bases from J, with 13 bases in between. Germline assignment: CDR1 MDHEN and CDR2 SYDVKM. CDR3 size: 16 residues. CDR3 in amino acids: CASSWAMRGSYNEQFF. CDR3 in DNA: TGTGCCAGCAGTTGGGCCATGCGGGGCTCCTACAATGAGCAGTTCTTC.

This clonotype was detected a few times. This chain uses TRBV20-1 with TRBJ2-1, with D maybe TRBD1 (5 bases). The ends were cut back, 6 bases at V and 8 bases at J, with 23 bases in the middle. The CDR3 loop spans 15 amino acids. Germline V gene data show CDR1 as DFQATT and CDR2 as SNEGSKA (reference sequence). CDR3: CSATDVGRVKDEQFF. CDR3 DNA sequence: TGCAGTGCGACCGATGTCGGCAGGGTTAAAGATGAGCAGTTCTTC.

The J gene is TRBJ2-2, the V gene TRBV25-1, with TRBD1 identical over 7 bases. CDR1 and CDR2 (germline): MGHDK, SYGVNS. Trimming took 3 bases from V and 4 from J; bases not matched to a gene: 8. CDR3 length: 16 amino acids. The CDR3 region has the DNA TGTGCCAGCAGTGATCACACAGGGGCGGGCACCGGGGAGCTGTTTTTT. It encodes CASSDHTGAGTGELFF.

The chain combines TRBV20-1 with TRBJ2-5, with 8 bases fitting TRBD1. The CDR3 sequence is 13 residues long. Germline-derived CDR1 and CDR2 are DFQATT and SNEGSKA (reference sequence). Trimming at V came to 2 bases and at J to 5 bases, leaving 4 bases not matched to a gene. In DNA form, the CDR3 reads TGCAGTGCTAGATGGACAGGGAAGGAGACCCAGTACTTC. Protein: CSARWTGKETQYF.

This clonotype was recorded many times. This CDR3 reads CSVAPVSGANVLTF. The CDR3 DNA reads as TGCAGCGTAGCCCCAGTGTCTGGGGCCAACGTCCTGACTTTC. The chain couples TRBV29-1 to TRBJ2-6; D ambiguous. Trimming removed 6 bases at V and 1 base at J, with 10 bases between. Looked up from germline, CDR1 is SQVTM and CDR2 is ANQGSEA. This CDR3 spans 14 amino acids.

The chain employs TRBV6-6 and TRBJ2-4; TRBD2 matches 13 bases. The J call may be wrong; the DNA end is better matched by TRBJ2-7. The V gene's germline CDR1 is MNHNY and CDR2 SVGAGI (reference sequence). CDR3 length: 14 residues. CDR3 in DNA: TGTGCCAGCAGACGACTAGCGGGGGGTGGCGAGCAGTACTTC. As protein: CASRRLAGGGEQYF.

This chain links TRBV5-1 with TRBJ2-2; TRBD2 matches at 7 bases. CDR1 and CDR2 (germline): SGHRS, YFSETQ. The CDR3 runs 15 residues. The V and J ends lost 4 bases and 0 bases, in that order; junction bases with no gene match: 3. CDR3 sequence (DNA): TGCGCCAGCAGCCCAGCGGGGACGAACACCGGGGAGCTGTTTTTT. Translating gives CASSPAGTNTGELFF. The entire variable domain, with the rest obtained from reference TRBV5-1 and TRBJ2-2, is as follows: KAGVTQTPRYLIKTRGQQVTLSCSPISGHRSVSWYQQTPGQGLQFLFEYFSETQRNKGNFPGRFSGRQFSNSRSEMNVSTLELGDSALYLCASSPAGTNTGELFFGEGSRLTVL.

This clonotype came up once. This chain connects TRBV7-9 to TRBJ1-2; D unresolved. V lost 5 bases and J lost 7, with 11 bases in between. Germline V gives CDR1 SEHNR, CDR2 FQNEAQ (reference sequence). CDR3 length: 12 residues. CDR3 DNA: TGTGCCAGCAGCCCAGAGTTAGGTGGCTACACCTTC. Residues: CASSPELGGYTF.

CDR3 sequence: CASTPALGPTHGYTF. The CDR3 DNA follows: TGTGCCAGCACTCCAGCCCTGGGCCCCACTCACGGCTACACCTTC. The J gene is TRBJ1-2, the V gene TRBV6-5; D remains unclear. The CDR3 is 15 amino acids. Between the trimmed V and J ends, which lost 7 bases and 8 bases, there was a span of 23 bases. Germline V gene data show CDR1 as MNHEY and CDR2 as SVGAGI.

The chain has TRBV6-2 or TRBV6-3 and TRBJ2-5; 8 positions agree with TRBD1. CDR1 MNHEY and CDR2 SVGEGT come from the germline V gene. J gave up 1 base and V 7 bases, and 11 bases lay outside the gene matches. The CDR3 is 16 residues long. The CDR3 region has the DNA TGTGCCAGCACCTTCGCGACAGGGGCCTTCCAAGAGACCCAGTACTTC. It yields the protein CASTFATGAFQETQYF.

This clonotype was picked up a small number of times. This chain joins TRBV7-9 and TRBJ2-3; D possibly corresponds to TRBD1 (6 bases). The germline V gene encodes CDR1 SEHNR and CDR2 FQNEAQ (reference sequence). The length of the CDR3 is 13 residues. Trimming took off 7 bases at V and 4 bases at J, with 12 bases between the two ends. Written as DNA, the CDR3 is TGTGCCAGCATTCCAGGGGAATCAGATACGCAGTATTTT. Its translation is CASIPGESDTQYF.

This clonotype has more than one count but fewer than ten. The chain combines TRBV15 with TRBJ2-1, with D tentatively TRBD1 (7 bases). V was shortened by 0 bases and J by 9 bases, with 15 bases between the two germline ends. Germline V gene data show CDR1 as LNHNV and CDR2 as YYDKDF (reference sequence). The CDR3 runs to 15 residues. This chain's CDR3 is CATSRDRTQGGEQFF. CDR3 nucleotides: TGTGCCACCAGCAGAGATCGGACGCAGGGGGGTGAGCAGTTCTTC.

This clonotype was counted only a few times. CDR3 residues: CSAATSGSTDTQYF. Written as DNA, the CDR3 is TGCAGCGCCGCAACTAGCGGGAGCACAGATACGCAGTATTTT. The chain links TRBV29-1 to TRBJ2-3; 9 bases align to TRBD2. The CDR3 has 14 amino acids. The germline CDR1 and CDR2 sequences are SQVTM and ANQGSEA. Trimming at V came to 7 bases and at J to 0 bases, leaving 5 bases not matched to a gene.

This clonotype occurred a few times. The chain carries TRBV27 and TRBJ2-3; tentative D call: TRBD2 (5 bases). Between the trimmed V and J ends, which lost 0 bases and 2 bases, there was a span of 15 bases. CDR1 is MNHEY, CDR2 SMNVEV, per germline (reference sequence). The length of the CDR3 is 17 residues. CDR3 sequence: CASSLSSAAGPTDTQYF. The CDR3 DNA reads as TGTGCCAGCAGTTTATCCAGCGCGGCGGGCCCCACAGATACGCAGTATTTT.

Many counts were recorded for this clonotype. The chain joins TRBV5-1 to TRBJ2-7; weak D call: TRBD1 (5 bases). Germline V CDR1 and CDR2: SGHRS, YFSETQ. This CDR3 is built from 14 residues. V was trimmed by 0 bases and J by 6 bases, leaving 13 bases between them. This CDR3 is CASSLAQGSPEQYF. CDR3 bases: TGCGCCAGCAGCTTGGCTCAGGGTTCCCCCGAGCAGTACTTC.

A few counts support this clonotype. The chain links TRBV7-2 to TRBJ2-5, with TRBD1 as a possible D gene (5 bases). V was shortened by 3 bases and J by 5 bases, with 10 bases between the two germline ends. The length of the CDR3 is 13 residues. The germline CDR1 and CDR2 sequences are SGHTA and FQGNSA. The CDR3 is CASSFDSSETQYF. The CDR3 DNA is TGTGCCAGCAGCTTCGACAGTAGCGAGACCCAGTACTTC.

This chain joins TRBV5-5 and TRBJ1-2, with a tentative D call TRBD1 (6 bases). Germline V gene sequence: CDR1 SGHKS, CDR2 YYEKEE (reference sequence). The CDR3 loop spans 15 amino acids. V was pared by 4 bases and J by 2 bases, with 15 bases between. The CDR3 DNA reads TGTGCCAGCAGCCACGAGGGGGGCTTAAACTATGGCTACACCTTC. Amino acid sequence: CASSHEGGLNYGYTF.

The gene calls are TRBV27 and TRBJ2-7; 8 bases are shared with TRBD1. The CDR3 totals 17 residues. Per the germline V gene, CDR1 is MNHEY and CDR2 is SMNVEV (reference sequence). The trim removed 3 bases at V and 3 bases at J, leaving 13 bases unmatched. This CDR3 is CASSFNGFGQGFYEQYF. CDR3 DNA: TGTGCCAGCAGTTTTAATGGTTTCGGACAGGGATTCTACGAGCAGTACTTC.

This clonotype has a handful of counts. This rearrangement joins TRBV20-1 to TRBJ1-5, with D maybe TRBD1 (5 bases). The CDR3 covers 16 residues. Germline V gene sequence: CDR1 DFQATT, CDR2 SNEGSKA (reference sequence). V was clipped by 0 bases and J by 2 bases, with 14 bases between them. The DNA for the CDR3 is TGCAGTGCTAGAGAGGGCTTCGGGGCAGGCAATCAGCCCCAGCATTTT. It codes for CSAREGFGAGNQPQHF.

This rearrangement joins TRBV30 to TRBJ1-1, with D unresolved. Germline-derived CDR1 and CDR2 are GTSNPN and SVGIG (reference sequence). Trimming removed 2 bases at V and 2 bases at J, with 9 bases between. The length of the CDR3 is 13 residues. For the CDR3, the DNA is TGTGCCTGGAGTAAAGACACAAACACTGAAGCTTTCTTT. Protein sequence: CAWSKDTNTEAFF.

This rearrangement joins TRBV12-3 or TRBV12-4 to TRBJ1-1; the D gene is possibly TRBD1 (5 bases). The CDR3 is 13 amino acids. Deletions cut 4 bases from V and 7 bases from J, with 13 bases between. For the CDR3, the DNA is TGTGCCAGCAGTTCCAGTGGGGGGGTTGAAGCTTTCTTT. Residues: CASSSSGGVEAFF.

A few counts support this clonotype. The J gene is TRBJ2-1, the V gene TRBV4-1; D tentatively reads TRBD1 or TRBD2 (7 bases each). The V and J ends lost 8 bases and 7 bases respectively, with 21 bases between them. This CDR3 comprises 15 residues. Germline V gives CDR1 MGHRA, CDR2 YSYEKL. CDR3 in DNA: TGCGCCAGCGGGGGGGGACAGACCTCTCGTAATGAGCAGTTCTTC. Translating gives CASGGGQTSRNEQFF.

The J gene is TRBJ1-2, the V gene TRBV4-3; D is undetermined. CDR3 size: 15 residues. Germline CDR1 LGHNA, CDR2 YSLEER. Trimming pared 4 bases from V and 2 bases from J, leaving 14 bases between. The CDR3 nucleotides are TGCGCCAGCAGCCCACAGTCCAATGGGAACTATGGCTACACCTTC. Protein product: CASSPQSNGNYGYTF.

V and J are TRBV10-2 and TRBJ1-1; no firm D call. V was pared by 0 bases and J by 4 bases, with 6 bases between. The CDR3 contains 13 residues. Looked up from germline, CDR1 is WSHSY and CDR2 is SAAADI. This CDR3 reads CASSESGGTEAFF. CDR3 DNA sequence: TGCGCCAGCAGTGAGTCAGGAGGCACTGAAGCTTTCTTT.

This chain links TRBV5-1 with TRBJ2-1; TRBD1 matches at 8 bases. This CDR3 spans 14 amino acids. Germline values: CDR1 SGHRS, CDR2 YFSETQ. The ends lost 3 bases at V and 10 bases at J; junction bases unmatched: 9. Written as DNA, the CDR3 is TGCGCCAGCAGCTCCGGACAGGGATCAGGGGAGCAGTTCTTC. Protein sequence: CASSSGQGSGEQFF.

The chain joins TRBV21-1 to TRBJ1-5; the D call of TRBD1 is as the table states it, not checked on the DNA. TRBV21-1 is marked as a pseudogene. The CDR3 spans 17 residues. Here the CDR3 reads CASSKVDSQYSNQPQHF. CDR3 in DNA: TGTGCCAGCAGCAAAGTCGACAGCCAGTATAGCAATCAGCCCCAGCATTTT.

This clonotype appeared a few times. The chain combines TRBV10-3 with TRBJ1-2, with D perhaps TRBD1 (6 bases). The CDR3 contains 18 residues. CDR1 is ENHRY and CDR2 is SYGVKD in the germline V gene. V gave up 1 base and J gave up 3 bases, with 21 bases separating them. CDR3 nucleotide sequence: TGTGCCATCAGTGAGTTGGTGTCGGGGGCGACAATCTACTATGGCTACACCTTC. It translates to CAISELVSGATIYYGYTF.

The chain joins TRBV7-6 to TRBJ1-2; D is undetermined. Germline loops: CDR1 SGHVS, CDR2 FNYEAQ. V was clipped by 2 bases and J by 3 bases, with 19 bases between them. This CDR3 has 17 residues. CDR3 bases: TGTGCCAGCAGCTTATATACCCCGGGATCAAGGGACTATGGCTACACCTTC. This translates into CASSLYTPGSRDYGYTF.